This T cell receptor beta chain was identified in a study of T cells in localized non-small cell lung cancer (dated by TCRdb to 2018 to 2021). Concerning the study at large: The study examined T cell repertoires in approximately 240 patients with early-stage NSCLC and compared tumors with uninvolved tumor-adjacent lungs. The cohort was made up of 200 to 250 treatment-naive NSCLC patients whose localized lung tumors had been resected. The mean age of the NSCLC patients was under 70 years, with approximately 130 men and 85 to 110 women.

At diagnosis, peripheral blood, uninvolved tumor-adjacent lung and tumor were collected and were preserved as a mix of fresh-frozen and FFPE material. For TCR repertoire profiling, blood samples were analyzed in the form of peripheral blood mononuclear cells. A word on this clone: Its antigen remains unidentified. No qualities accompany the bases; no much larger clone lies one base away.

TCR beta CDR3 regions were sequenced from DNA using the immunoSEQ Assay. In the original analysis: To compute T cell density, TCR beta template counts were normalized to usable DNA, which was estimated by amplifying housekeeping genes. Using the preseqR package, richness was estimated by extrapolating to 120,000 templates for tissue samples and 400,000 templates for PBMC samples. Clonality was taken to be one minus Pielou's evenness. Tissue-enriched TCRs were identified by differential abundance testing using productive amino-acid clonotypes, minimum total count 5 and alpha 0.1. Repertoire overlap between compartments was quantified with the Jaccard Index and Morisita Overlap Index. GLIPH grouped TCR beta CDR3s together with public tetramer-defined viral CDR3s, and a viral motif had to include at least three viral sequences and show V-gene enrichment. TCRdb retrieved this table from immuneACCESS and kept in-frame rearrangements only. Not all clones are present; in checked studies, unresolved V genes account for under half, and no reason is known for the remainder. V, J and clone size are taken as reported in that table, and D and trimming were inferred from the DNA itself. Recorded for this sample are 78,000 or so clones; almost 85% of them occurred a single time. The top ten constitute approximately 3% of the sample.

Overall study outcomes, separate from this receptor: Longer overall survival was associated with higher blood T cell density, whereas shorter survival was associated with higher adjacent-lung clonality. Multi-region tumor sequencing was not performed, so intratumor heterogeneity could not be excluded. The highest T cell clonality was observed in uninvolved tumor-adjacent lung, where clonality exceeded that of tumor, suggesting that antigenic responses were more focused in uninvolved tumor-adjacent lung. A median of approximately 62 of the top 100 tumor clones turned up in the paired uninvolved adjacent lung, and fewer than 35 of those clones also ranked among the top 100 of that same adjacent lung. Because the study design was exploratory, TCR variables were selected using unadjusted p-values without false-discovery rate correction.

Per the germline V gene, SGHRS is the CDR1 and YFSETQ is the CDR2. Its CDR3 holds 14 amino acids, cysteine through phenylalanine. The kept DNA is CDR3 alone, 42 bases in frame from the first base. The V and J ends are trimmed by 0 bases and 2 bases, leaving 5 bases between them. Here the chain combines TRBV5-1 and TRBJ2-2; the D gene cannot be named for sure. This sample comprised peripheral blood, obtained before any cancer treatment. This clonotype was obtained from a man between 40 and 70 years old with stage I lung adenocarcinoma. The CDR3 amino acid sequence is: CASSLEGNTGELFF. The DNA sequence is as follows: TGCGCCAGCAGCTTGGAAGGTAACACCGGGGAGCTGTTTTTT.